This T cell receptor (beta chain) stems from a study of a mutant IDH1 vaccine in newly diagnosed glioma. Study-wide background: The patients were given eight vaccinations, one each in weeks 1, 3, 5, 7, 11, 15, 19 and 23. Overall study results and limits: Vaccine-induced responses were seen in less than 95% of patients, spanning several MHC alleles. No link was apparently found between pseudoprogression and changes in top peripheral T cell clonotypes.

Time point given: week 11, during vaccination. The investigators gave 300 ug of mutant IDH1 20-mer peptide in each vaccine dose, together with topical imiquimod. Some clones are missing from TCRdb's copy, which holds only in-frame ones; the method was immunoSEQ multiplex PCR. Among about 130,000 clones listed, around 80% were seen once. As for this clone: What it recognizes is unknown.

This CDR3 is built from 13 residues. The sequence came from a man aged 40-49 years with glioma. The chain has TRBV21-1 and TRBJ1-2. TRBV21-1 is a known pseudogene. The material was PBMCs, obtained from a glioma patient whose treatment included an IDH1 peptide vaccine. The chain's CDR3 is CASREEGYYGYTF. CDR3 DNA: TGTGCCAGCAGGGAGGAGGGATACTATGGCTACACCTTC.